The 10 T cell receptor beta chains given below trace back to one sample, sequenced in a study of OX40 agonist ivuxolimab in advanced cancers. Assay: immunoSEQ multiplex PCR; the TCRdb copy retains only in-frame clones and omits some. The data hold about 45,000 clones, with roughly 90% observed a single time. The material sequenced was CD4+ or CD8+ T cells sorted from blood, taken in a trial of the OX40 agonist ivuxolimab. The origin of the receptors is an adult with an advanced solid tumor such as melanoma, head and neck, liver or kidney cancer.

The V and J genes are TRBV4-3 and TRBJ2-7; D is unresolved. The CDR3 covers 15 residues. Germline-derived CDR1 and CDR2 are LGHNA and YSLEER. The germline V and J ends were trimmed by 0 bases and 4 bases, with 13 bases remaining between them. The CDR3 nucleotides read TGCGCCAGCAGCCAAGATCCCGAGACAATGTACGAGCAGTACTTC. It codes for CASSQDPETMYEQYF.

The CDR3 DNA sequence: TGCGCCAGCAGCCAAGGGACCCGACAGGGTCTGTACGAGCAGTACTTC. Its translation is CASSQGTRQGLYEQYF. This chain connects TRBV4-3 to TRBJ2-7; TRBD1 aligns across 7 bases. The V segment lost 1 base and the J segment 4 bases; nucleotides outside the gene matches: 10. The CDR3 runs 16 residues. Per the germline V gene, CDR1 is LGHNA and CDR2 is YSLEER.

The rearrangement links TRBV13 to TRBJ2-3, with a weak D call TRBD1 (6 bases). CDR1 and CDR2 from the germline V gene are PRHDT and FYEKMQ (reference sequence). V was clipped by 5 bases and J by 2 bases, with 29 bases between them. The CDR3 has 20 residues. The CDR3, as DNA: TGTGCCAGCAGCCCAAACCTCGAAATGGCAACAGGGATTTCCACAGATACGCAGTATTTT. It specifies CASSPNLEMATGISTDTQYF.

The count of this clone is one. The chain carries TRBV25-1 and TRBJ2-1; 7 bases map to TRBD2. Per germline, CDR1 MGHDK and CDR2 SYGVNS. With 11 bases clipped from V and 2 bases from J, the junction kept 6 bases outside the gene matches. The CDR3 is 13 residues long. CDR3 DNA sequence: TGTGCCTCGGCTAGCGGCACCTACAATGAGCAGTTCTTC. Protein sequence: CASASGTYNEQFF. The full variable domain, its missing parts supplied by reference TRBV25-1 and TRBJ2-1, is EADIYQTPRYLVIGTGKKITLECSQTMGHDKMYWYQQDPGMELHLIHYSYGVNSTEKGDLSSESTVSRIRTEHFPLTLESARPSHTSQYLCASASGTYNEQFFGPGTRLTVL.

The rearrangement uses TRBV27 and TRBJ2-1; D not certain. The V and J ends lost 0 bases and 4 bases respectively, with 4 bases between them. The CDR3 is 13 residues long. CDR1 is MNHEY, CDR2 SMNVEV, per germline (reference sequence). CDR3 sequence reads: CASSLSRYNEQFF. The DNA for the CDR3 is TGTGCCAGCAGTTTATCCAGATACAATGAGCAGTTCTTC.

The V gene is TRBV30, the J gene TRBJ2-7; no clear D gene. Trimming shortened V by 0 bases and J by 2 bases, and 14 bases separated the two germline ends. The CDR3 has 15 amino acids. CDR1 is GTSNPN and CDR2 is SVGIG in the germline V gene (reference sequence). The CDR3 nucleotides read TGTGCCTGGAGTGTAGGATCCACTTACCCCTACGAGCAGTACTTC. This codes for CAWSVGSTYPYEQYF. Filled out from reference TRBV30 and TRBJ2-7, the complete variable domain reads SQTIHQWPATLVQPVGSPLSLECTVEGTSNPNLYWYRQAAGRGLQLLFYSVGIGQISSEVPQNLSASRPQDRQFILSSKKLLLSDSGFYLCAWSVGSTYPYEQYFGPGTRLTVT.

The CDR3 reads CASSLSEGYEQYF. In nucleotides, the CDR3 is TGTGCCAGCAGTTTATCGGAGGGTTACGAGCAGTACTTC. The genes are TRBV27 and TRBJ2-7; possible D gene TRBD2, 6 bases. The CDR3 length is 13 residues. Germline V lookup: CDR1 MNHEY, CDR2 SMNVEV (reference sequence). V was trimmed by 0 bases and J by 4 bases, leaving 7 bases between them.

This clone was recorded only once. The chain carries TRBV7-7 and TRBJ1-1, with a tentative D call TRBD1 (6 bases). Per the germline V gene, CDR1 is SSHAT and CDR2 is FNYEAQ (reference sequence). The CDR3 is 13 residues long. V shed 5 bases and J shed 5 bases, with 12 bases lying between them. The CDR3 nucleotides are TGTGCCAGCAGCCGGGGGGCGGGAACTGAAGCTTTCTTT. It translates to CASSRGAGTEAFF.

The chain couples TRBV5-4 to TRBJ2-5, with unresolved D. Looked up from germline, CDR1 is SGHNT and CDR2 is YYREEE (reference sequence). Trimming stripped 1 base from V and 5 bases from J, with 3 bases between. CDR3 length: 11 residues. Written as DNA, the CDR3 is TGTGCCAGCAGCTTGCGGGAGACCCAGTACTTC. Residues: CASSLRETQYF.

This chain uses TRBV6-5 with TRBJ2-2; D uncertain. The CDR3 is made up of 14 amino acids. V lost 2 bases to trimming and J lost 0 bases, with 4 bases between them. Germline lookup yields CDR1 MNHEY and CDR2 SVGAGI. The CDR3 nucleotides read TGTGCCAGCAGTTACAGACCGAACACCGGGGAGCTGTTTTTT. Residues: CASSYRPNTGELFF.